This T cell receptor beta chain was identified in a study of PD-1 blockade in classical Hodgkin lymphoma. Overall study results and limits: Individuals initiating nivolumab under 1 year after ASCT were excluded.

Profiling relied on immunoSEQ multiplex PCR, and the TCRdb table lists in-frame clones only, not all of them. The profile shows about 60,000 clones, around nine tenths of them singletons. Every patient experienced relapse after autologous stem cell transplantation, and brentuximab vedotin exposure varied. The germline CDR1 and CDR2 sequences are MNHEY and SVGAGI. Unmatched junction bases numbered 8, after V lost 6 bases and J lost 4 bases. The CDR3 length is 15 residues. With regard to this clone: Its specificity is unknown.

The source material was peripheral blood mononuclear cells (PBMCs), sampled at baseline. The source is a human donor with classical Hodgkin lymphoma. This chain uses TRBV6-5 with TRBJ1-5, with TRBD1 identical over 8 bases. The CDR3 sequence is CASSPFDRGNQPQHF. CDR3 DNA sequence: TGTGCCAGCAGCCCCTTCGACAGGGGAAATCAGCCCCAGCATTTT.